These 25 T cell receptor beta chains came from one sample sequenced in a study of T cell responses to AZD1222 COVID-19 vaccine. Data came from immunoSEQ multiplex PCR; TCRdb stores just in-frame clones and leaves some out. The repertoire consists of more than 65,000 clones, with roughly 80% occurring once and the leading ten covering about 23%. Sequencing was performed on peripheral blood, taken 28 days after the second AZD1222 dose. These TCRs come from an adult who received the AZD1222 COVID-19 vaccine.

The rearrangement links TRBV4-2 to TRBJ2-1; 16 positions match TRBD2. Trimming at V came to 1 base and at J to 7 bases, leaving 4 bases not matched to a gene. The CDR3 contains 17 residues. Germline CDR1 is LGHNA and CDR2 is YNFKEQ. CDR3 DNA: TGTGCCAGCAGCCAAGGGGGACTAGCGGGAGGGAATAATGAGCAGTTCTTC. Translated, it gives CASSQGGLAGGNNEQFF.

The gene calls are TRBV3-1 (or the pseudogene TRBV3-2) and TRBJ2-3; D may correspond to TRBD1 or TRBD2 (5 bases each). The CDR3 runs to 15 residues. V lost 4 bases and J 4 bases, leaving 15 bases between the germline ends. CDR1 is LGHDT, CDR2 YNNKEL, per germline (reference sequence). Written as DNA, the CDR3 is TGTGCCAGCAGCCGGGACCGGGTCGTCTCAGATACGCAGTATTTT. Translated, it gives CASSRDRVVSDTQYF.

V and J are TRBV5-4 and TRBJ2-3; D is possibly TRBD2 (5 bases). V lost 5 bases to trimming and J lost 3 bases, with 16 bases between them. CDR3 length: 15 amino acids. Per the germline V gene, CDR1 is SGHNT and CDR2 is YYREEE (reference sequence). The CDR3 spells CASSNKGRGTDTQYF. In DNA, the CDR3 is TGTGCCAGCAGTAATAAAGGCCGAGGGACAGATACGCAGTATTTT.

The CDR3 nucleotides read TGTGCCAGCAGCCCGATTAATCTAGCGGGGTATGAGCAGTTCTTC. Translating gives CASSPINLAGYEQFF. J is TRBJ2-1 and V is TRBV5-6, with 9 positions matching TRBD2. The CDR3 runs 15 residues. Trimming cost V 4 bases and J 8 bases; bases outside gene matches: 10. Per germline, CDR1 SGHDT and CDR2 YYEEEE.

The chain is built from TRBV19 and TRBJ2-5, with D hard to call. V was trimmed by 5 bases and J by 2 bases, leaving 15 bases between them. Germline-derived CDR1 and CDR2 are LNHDA and SQIVND (reference sequence). The CDR3 contains 15 residues. The CDR3 is CASSPTYYEQETQYF. The CDR3 bases are TGTGCCAGTAGTCCCACGTATTATGAACAAGAGACCCAGTACTTC.

In this sample, this clone turned up once. The chain recombines TRBV6-6 with TRBJ1-2; TRBD1 might be the D (6 bases). V dropped 10 bases and J dropped 6 bases, with 15 bases sitting between them. This CDR3 region has 12 residues. Germline values: CDR1 MNHNY, CDR2 SVGAGI (reference sequence). DNA of the CDR3: TGTGCCATTTCGGAGAGGGGGAATGGCTACACCTTC. Translated: CAISERGNGYTF.

This clone has a single count. This chain uses TRBV6-5 with TRBJ1-4; TRBD1 might be the D (6 bases). The CDR3 length is 15 residues. V was cut by 2 bases and J by 3 bases, with 10 bases left in between. Germline V lookup: CDR1 MNHEY, CDR2 SVGAGI. The CDR3 nucleotides read TGTGCCAGCAGTTACGGGGGACAACCTAATGAAAAACTGTTTTTT. It yields the protein CASSYGGQPNEKLFF.

This clone was seen a handful of times. This rearrangement joins TRBV5-1 to TRBJ2-7; the match to TRBD1 covers 9 bases. V gave up 2 bases and J gave up 3 bases; unmatched junction bases: 6. Germline V gene data show CDR1 as SGHRS and CDR2 as YFSETQ. This CDR3 has 15 amino acids. In DNA form, the CDR3 reads TGCGCCAGCAGCTTAGGGACAGGGAGTGTCTACGAGCAGTACTTC. Translating gives CASSLGTGSVYEQYF.

This clone was seen ten or more times. CDR3 coding DNA: TGTGCCAGCTCACCAGGACTAGCGGGACATACCGGGGAGCTGTTTTTT. Translation: CASSPGLAGHTGELFF. The chain uses TRBV18 and TRBJ2-2; 12 bases are shared with TRBD2. V dropped 2 bases and J dropped 5; count of bases not matched to a gene: 3. The CDR3 sequence is 16 residues long. Germline V gene lookup returns CDR1 KGHSH and CDR2 LQKENI.

CDR3 coding DNA: TGTGCCAGCAGCTTAGATGCGGGGTCCTATGGCTACACCTTC. This encodes CASSLDAGSYGYTF. This chain connects TRBV11-2 to TRBJ1-2; D not resolved. With 0 bases removed from V and 4 bases from J, the gap between germline ends came to 9 bases. Germline V CDR1 and CDR2: SGHAT, FQNNGV. The CDR3 has 14 amino acids.

The rearrangement joins TRBV29-1 to TRBJ1-1; 7 bases are shared with TRBD1. Germline assignment: CDR1 SQVTM and CDR2 ANQGSEA. V dropped 2 bases and J dropped 11; count of bases not matched to a gene: 5. The CDR3 length is 11 residues. Here the CDR3 reads CSVERGRRAFF. The CDR3 nucleotides are TGCAGCGTTGAAAGGGGGCGCAGGGCTTTCTTT.

V is TRBV5-5 and J is TRBJ2-7; the D gene is possibly TRBD1 (6 bases). Trimming shortened V by 3 bases and J by 4 bases, and 11 bases separated the two germline ends. Per germline, CDR1 SGHKS and CDR2 YYEKEE (reference sequence). The CDR3 totals 13 residues. CDR3 nucleotide sequence: TGTGCCAGCAGCTCGTTCGACAGGTACGAGCAGTACTTC. Translation: CASSSFDRYEQYF.

The chain links TRBV6-6 to TRBJ2-7; D gene ambiguous. V lost 0 bases and J lost 0, with 6 bases in between. Germline CDR1 is MNHNY and CDR2 is SVGAGI (reference sequence). There are 14 residues in the CDR3. The CDR3, as DNA: TGTGCCAGCAGTTACTCGGATCGCTCCTACGAGCAGTACTTC. This encodes CASSYSDRSYEQYF.

The chain recombines TRBV11-2 with TRBJ2-7; D call uncertain. V was clipped by 1 base and J by 0 bases, with 7 bases between them. CDR3 length: 14 residues. Looked up from germline, CDR1 is SGHAT and CDR2 is FQNNGV. As DNA, the CDR3 is TGTGCCAGCAGCTTAGTCAGCAACTCCTACGAGCAGTACTTC. It yields the protein CASSLVSNSYEQYF.

The rearrangement joins TRBV21-1 to TRBJ2-7; the table's D call, TRBD2, was not checked against the DNA. TRBV21-1 is described as a pseudogene. The CDR3 totals 12 residues. The CDR3: CASRMEWSEQYF. Written as DNA, the CDR3 is TGTGCCAGCAGGATGGAGTGGTCCGAGCAGTACTTC.

V gene TRBV18 combines with J gene TRBJ1-5; D not resolved. The CDR3 totals 13 residues. Germline loops: CDR1 KGHSH, CDR2 LQKENI. V was shortened by 5 bases and J by 5 bases, with 10 bases between the two germline ends. CDR3 amino acids: CASSSSEHQPQHF. The CDR3 nucleotides read TGTGCCAGCTCAAGCTCCGAGCATCAGCCCCAGCATTTT.

This clone has only a few counts. This chain connects TRBV5-1 to TRBJ2-2; D might be TRBD1 (5 bases). V lost 0 bases and J 2 bases, leaving 14 bases between the germline ends. Germline CDR1 SGHRS, CDR2 YFSETQ. The CDR3 runs to 17 residues. The CDR3 bases are TGCGCCAGCAGCTTGGAGAGCGTCGACAGTAACACCGGGGAGCTGTTTTTT. Amino acids: CASSLESVDSNTGELFF.

The chain has TRBV7-2 and TRBJ1-1; D is unclear. V was clipped by 5 bases and J by 0 bases, with 7 bases between them. The CDR3 spans 13 residues. CDR1 and CDR2 (germline): SGHTA, FQGNSA. In DNA form, the CDR3 reads TGTGCCAGCAGCCCACGCTTGAACACTGAAGCTTTCTTT. Translation: CASSPRLNTEAFF.

The CDR3 DNA sequence: TGTGCCAGTAGCAAGGACAGGGGAAGCAATCAGCCCCAGCATTTT. Translation gives CASSKDRGSNQPQHF. J is TRBJ1-5 and V is TRBV19, with 9 positions matching TRBD1. The CDR3 loop spans 15 amino acids. V trimming: 6 bases; J trimming: 1 base; junction bases outside the gene matches: 4. The germline gives CDR1 LNHDA, CDR2 SQIVND (reference sequence).

The V gene is TRBV10-2, the J gene TRBJ1-2; D not certain. CDR3 length: 15 residues. V gave up 3 bases and J gave up 4 bases, with 15 bases separating them. The germline V gene has CDR1 WSHSY and CDR2 SAAADI. The CDR3 nucleotides are TGCGCCAGCAGTGAACGATGGGGAAGTCCCTATGGCTACACCTTC. Amino acids: CASSERWGSPYGYTF.

The chain carries TRBV6-2 or TRBV6-3 and TRBJ2-1, with D unresolved. Per germline, CDR1 MNHEY and CDR2 SVGEGT. The CDR3 runs to 15 residues. V was pared by 5 bases and J by 0 bases, with 11 bases between. The CDR3, as DNA: TGTGCCAGCAGTCGAGAGGCCGGCTCCTACAATGAGCAGTTCTTC. As protein: CASSREAGSYNEQFF.

The V and J genes are TRBV29-1 and TRBJ1-1, with TRBD1 matching 8 bases. The CDR3 consists of 13 residues. Germline V CDR1 and CDR2: SQVTM, ANQGSEA. V lost 6 bases, J lost 4 bases, and 7 bases stayed unmatched. Written as DNA, the CDR3 is TGCAGCGTGCAACAGGGGGAGGGCACTGAAGCTTTCTTT. Translation: CSVQQGEGTEAFF. The entire variable domain, with the rest obtained from reference TRBV29-1 and TRBJ1-1, is as follows: SAVISQKPSRDICQRGTSLTIQCQVDSQVTMMFWYRQQPGQSLTLIATANQGSEATYESGFVIDKFPISRPNLTFSTLTVSNMSPEDSSIYLCSVQQGEGTEAFFGQGTRLTVV.

The V call is TRBV5-4, the J call TRBJ2-3, with 9 bases lining up with TRBD2. Germline values: CDR1 SGHNT, CDR2 YYREEE (reference sequence). The trim removed 4 bases at V and 2 bases at J, leaving 5 bases unmatched. The CDR3 is made up of 15 amino acids. This CDR3 is CASSGLAGATDTQYF. The CDR3 region has the DNA TGTGCCAGCAGCGGGTTAGCGGGGGCCACAGATACGCAGTATTTT.

The rearrangement joins TRBV6-4 to TRBJ2-1; weak D call: TRBD1 (5 bases). V shed 5 bases and J shed 8 bases, with 13 bases lying between them. Germline V gives CDR1 MRHNA, CDR2 SNTAGT. The CDR3 is made up of 13 amino acids. The CDR3 DNA sequence: TGTGCCAGCAGTCACCAGGGTGGGCATGAGCAGTTCTTC. This codes for CASSHQGGHEQFF.

The chain joins TRBV15 to TRBJ1-5; D might be TRBD1 (6 bases). There are 15 residues in the CDR3. Deletions cut 3 bases from V and 5 bases from J, with 14 bases between. CDR1 and CDR2 (germline): LNHNV, YYDKDF (reference sequence). The CDR3 bases are TGTGCCACCAGCAGCGGGACAAGAGAAGATCAGCCCCAGCATTTT. Residues: CATSSGTREDQPQHF. Filled out from reference TRBV15 and TRBJ1-5, the complete variable domain reads DAMVIQNPRYQVTQFGKPVTLSCSQTLNHNVMYWYQQKSSQAPKLLFHYYDKDFNNEADTPDNFQSRRPNTSFCFLDIRSPGLGDTAMYLCATSSGTREDQPQHFGDGTRLSIL.